The 20 T cell receptor beta chains reported below all come from one sample, sequenced in a study of regulatory T cells in long-lasting Graves disease. Through Arm-PCR of CDR3 regions and iRepertoire HTBI primers, TCR beta libraries were built. TCRdb recomputed calls from the multiplex PCR reads with MiXCR, one row per CDR3 protein. The data contain 350,000 to 500,000 distinct CDR3 sequences, approximately 14% of them singletons. Regarding time point: newly diagnosed GD, antithyroid drugs for less than 3 months. The TCR library was made from RNA extracted from PBMCs. The sample was also linked to a second study, of T cells in Graves' hyperthyroidism and ophthalmopathy.

Specimen: peripheral blood mononuclear cells (PBMCs), collected at new diagnosis, from a patient treated with antithyroid drugs. Receptors were obtained from a woman in her 50s with Graves disease.

There are a few counts of this clonotype. The V gene is TRBV9, the J gene TRBJ2-1, with TRBD2 matching 7 bases. V was pared by 0 bases and J by 5 bases, with 5 bases of the junction left unmatched. The CDR3 totals 15 residues. From germline, CDR1 is SGDLS and CDR2 YYNGEE. This CDR3 reads CASSVDGLGDNEQFF. The CDR3 region has the DNA TGTGCCAGCAGCGTAGATGGACTAGGGGACAATGAGCAGTTCTTC.

This chain joins TRBV24-1 and TRBJ2-1; 11 nucleotides agree with TRBD1. There are 13 residues in the CDR3. The germline CDR1 and CDR2 sequences are KGHDR and SFDVKD. Germline trimming cut 10 bases from V and 5 bases from J; bases unmatched to any gene: 3. The CDR3 is CATGQGADNEQFF. DNA for the CDR3: TGTGCCACAGGACAGGGGGCAGACAATGAGCAGTTCTTC.

This clonotype was recorded many times. The J gene is TRBJ2-7, the V gene TRBV7-9; D gene ambiguous. Germline CDR1 is SEHNR and CDR2 is FQNEAQ (reference sequence). The V gene lost 3 bases and the J gene lost 3 bases, with 9 bases spanning the gap. This CDR3 spans 13 amino acids. The CDR3 nucleotides are TGTGCCAGCAGCTTGGCTATGGGCTACGAGCAGTACTTC. Protein: CASSLAMGYEQYF.

This chain joins TRBV20-1 and TRBJ2-1, with 10 bases fitting TRBD2. The CDR3 consists of 17 residues. Trimming cost V 0 bases and J 2 bases; bases outside gene matches: 7. From germline, CDR1 is DFQATT and CDR2 SNEGSKA (reference sequence). CDR3 amino acids: CSARDQQAGGPYNEQFF. The CDR3 DNA reads TGCAGTGCTAGAGATCAACAAGCGGGAGGGCCCTACAATGAGCAGTTCTTC.

This clonotype was recorded at least ten times. The rearrangement links TRBV10-3 to TRBJ2-2; 10 bases are shared with TRBD2. V lost 4 bases to trimming and J lost 1 base; unmatched junction nucleotides: 6. CDR1 is ENHRY and CDR2 is SYGVKD in the germline V gene. The CDR3 runs 17 residues. The CDR3 is CAISVLAGQENTGELFF. CDR3 in DNA: TGTGCCATCAGTGTACTAGCGGGGCAAGAGAACACCGGGGAGCTGTTTTTT.

At least ten counts were recorded for this clonotype. The chain recombines TRBV6-1 with TRBJ1-5; possibly TRBD1 for D (5 bases). The CDR3 length is 14 residues. V gave up 6 bases and J gave up 1 base, with 10 bases separating them. CDR1 MNHNS and CDR2 SASEGT come from the germline V gene. This chain's CDR3 is CASRPDRSNQPQHF. The CDR3 region has the DNA TGTGCCAGCAGACCAGACAGAAGCAATCAGCCCCAGCATTTT.

This clonotype was observed a handful of times. The chain carries TRBV7-3 and TRBJ2-1; D may match TRBD1 or TRBD2 (7 bases each). Germline V gives CDR1 SGHTA, CDR2 FQGTGA. The CDR3 runs to 13 residues. The V end was cut by 10 bases, the J end by 6 bases, with 16 bases between. CDR3 in amino acids: CATGEGAVNEQFF. The CDR3 nucleotides read TGTGCCACGGGGGAGGGGGCCGTCAATGAGCAGTTCTTC.

This clonotype has at least ten counts. The chain couples TRBV18 to TRBJ2-7; 11 bases fit TRBD1. The germline V gene has CDR1 KGHSH and CDR2 LQKENI. The CDR3 sequence is 14 residues long. V lost 5 bases, J lost 5 bases, and 5 bases stayed unmatched. CDR3 loop: CASSTGQGGDEQYF. The DNA for the CDR3 is TGTGCCAGCTCAACGGGACAGGGGGGAGACGAGCAGTACTTC.

This clonotype was seen more than once but under ten times. This chain uses TRBV3-1 with TRBJ2-7; 15 bases match TRBD2. The V gene end was trimmed by 0 bases and the J gene end by 3 bases; junction bases not matched to a gene: 9. CDR3 size: 19 residues. The germline V gene has CDR1 LGHDT and CDR2 YNNKEL (reference sequence). The CDR3, as DNA: TGTGCCAGCAGCCAAGATCGTGGACTAGCGGGAGGGAGGGACTACGAGCAGTACTTC. It is translated as CASSQDRGLAGGRDYEQYF.

This clonotype was counted at least ten times. The chain uses TRBV19 and TRBJ1-1, with 10 bases lining up with TRBD1. CDR3 length: 17 amino acids. Germline CDR1 and CDR2: LNHDA and SQIVND (reference sequence). The V gene end was trimmed by 5 bases and the J gene end by 0 bases; junction bases not matched to a gene: 9. The CDR3 region is CASSSWDRGLMNTEAFF. The CDR3 DNA is TGTGCCAGTAGTTCCTGGGACAGGGGTCTCATGAACACTGAAGCTTTCTTT.

This clonotype has only a few counts. One end of the junction is discordant with germline, which a read error may explain. This rearrangement joins TRBV10-3 to TRBJ2-7, with 7 nucleotides matching TRBD2. The CDR3 runs to 14 residues. CDR1 is ENHRY, CDR2 SYGVKD, per germline. CDR3 residues: CAVSTRLAAYEQYF. CDR3 DNA sequence: TGTGCCGTCAGCACCCGGCTAGCGGCCTACGAGCAGTACTTC.

The chain couples TRBV5-5 to TRBJ2-5, with D perhaps assigned TRBD1 or TRBD2 (5 bases each). Germline V gene data show CDR1 as SGHKS and CDR2 as YYEKEE (reference sequence). This CDR3 has 12 amino acids. Between the trimmed V and J ends, which lost 9 bases and 5 bases, there was a span of 14 bases. The CDR3 region has the DNA TGTGCCACCGGCGGCGAGGGGGAGACCCAGTACTTC. Amino acid sequence: CATGGEGETQYF.

This clonotype was observed a handful of times. V and J are TRBV5-6 and TRBJ2-3, with TRBD2 identical over 15 bases. This CDR3 spans 19 amino acids. Germline values: CDR1 SGHDT, CDR2 YYEEEE. Unmatched junction bases numbered 13, after V lost 4 bases and J lost 4 bases. The CDR3 spells CASSPGLAGGQMRADTQYF. CDR3 DNA sequence: TGTGCCAGCAGCCCGGGACTAGCGGGAGGACAAATGAGGGCAGATACGCAGTATTTT. Combining the CDR3 with reference TRBV5-6 and TRBJ2-3 gives the whole variable domain DAGVTQSPTHLIKTRGQQVTLRCSPKSGHDTVSWYQQALGQGPQFIFQYYEEEERQRGNFPDRFSGHQFPNYSSELNVNALLLGDSALYLCASSPGLAGGQMRADTQYFGPGTRLTVL.

This clonotype was counted many times. The J gene is TRBJ2-2, the V gene TRBV10-3, with D unclear. CDR3 length: 15 amino acids. V lost 0 bases and J lost 1, with 6 bases in between. CDR1 and CDR2 from the germline V gene are ENHRY and SYGVKD. The CDR3 nucleotides are TGTGCCATCAGTGAGTCCCGAGGGAACACCGGGGAGCTGTTTTTT. It translates to CAISESRGNTGELFF.

Worth noting for this clonotype: A much more abundant neighbour one base away suggests this may be a read error. V is TRBV9 and J is TRBJ2-7, with D possibly TRBD1 on 6 matching bases. The germline CDR1 and CDR2 sequences are SGDLS and YYNGEE. The V gene lost 3 bases and the J gene lost 1 base, with 11 bases spanning the gap. The CDR3 runs to 14 residues. CDR3 region: CASSASDRSYEQYV. In nucleotides, the CDR3 is TGTGCCAGCAGCGCGTCCGACAGGTCCTACGAGCAGTACGTC.

This clonotype was counted at least ten times. The chain links TRBV28 to TRBJ2-5, with D possibly being TRBD2 (6 bases). Per the germline V gene, CDR1 is MDHEN and CDR2 is SYDVKM. The CDR3 is 14 amino acids. The V gene lost 6 bases and the J gene lost 5 bases, with 16 bases spanning the gap. CDR3 sequence reads: CASSLLAGSETQYF. CDR3 in DNA: TGTGCCAGCAGCTTACTAGCCGGCAGTGAGACCCAGTACTTC.

This clonotype was observed a few times. At one end, the junction sequence differs from germline, possibly due to a read error. V and J are TRBV5-1 and TRBJ2-1, with D hard to call. CDR3 size: 13 residues. CDR1 is SGHRS and CDR2 is YFSETQ in the germline V gene. In DNA, the CDR3 is TGTGCCAGCACCACCAGAAGGTCTAATGAGCAGTTCTTC. Translation gives CASTTRRSNEQFF.

This clonotype has a count of ten or more. This rearrangement joins TRBV3-1 to TRBJ2-1, with D perhaps TRBD2 (5 bases). Per the germline V gene, CDR1 is LGHDT and CDR2 is YNNKEL (reference sequence). Trimming left V 1 base short and J 6 bases short, with 7 bases between. This CDR3 region has 13 residues. The CDR3 DNA reads as TGTGCCAGCAGCCAAGGACTACCCAATGAGCAGTTCTTC. Encoded protein: CASSQGLPNEQFF.

The chain links TRBV5-8 to TRBJ1-1; D not resolved. The CDR3 length is 14 residues. Per the germline V gene, CDR1 is SGHTS and CDR2 is YDEGEE. V dropped 0 bases and J dropped 0 bases, with 6 bases sitting between them. CDR3 nucleotides: TGTGCCAGCAGCTTGGAGACACTGAACACTGAAGCTTTCTTT. Protein sequence: CASSLETLNTEAFF. Looking up the rest from reference TRBV5-8 and TRBJ1-1 gives the full variable domain: EAGVTQSPTHLIKTRGQQATLRCSPISGHTSVYWYQQALGLGLQFLLWYDEGEERNRGNFPPRFSGRQFPNYSSELNVNALELEDSALYLCASSLETLNTEAFFGQGTRLTVV.

This clonotype was recorded at least ten times. CDR3 sequence: CASSRGDRGSTDTQYF. The CDR3, as DNA: TGTGCCAGCAGCCGAGGGGACAGGGGGAGCACAGATACGCAGTATTTT. The rearrangement links TRBV11-3 to TRBJ2-3; TRBD1 aligns across 11 bases. The CDR3 covers 16 residues. CDR1 SGHNT and CDR2 YENEEA come from the germline V gene. With V trimmed by 5 bases and J by 0 bases, 4 bases remained unmatched.